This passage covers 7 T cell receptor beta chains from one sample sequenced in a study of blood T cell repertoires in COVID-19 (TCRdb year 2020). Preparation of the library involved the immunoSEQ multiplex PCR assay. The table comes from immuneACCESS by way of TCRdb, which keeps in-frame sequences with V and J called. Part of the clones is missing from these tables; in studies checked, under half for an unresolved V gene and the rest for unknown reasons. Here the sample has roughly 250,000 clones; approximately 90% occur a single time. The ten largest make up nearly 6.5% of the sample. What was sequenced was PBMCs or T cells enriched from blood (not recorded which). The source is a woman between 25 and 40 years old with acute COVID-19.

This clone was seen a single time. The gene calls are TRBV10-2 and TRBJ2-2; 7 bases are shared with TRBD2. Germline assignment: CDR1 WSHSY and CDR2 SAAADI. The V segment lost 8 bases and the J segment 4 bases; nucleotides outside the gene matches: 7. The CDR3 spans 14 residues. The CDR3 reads CASSSGEGTGELFF. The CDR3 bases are TGCGCCAGCTCCAGCGGGGAGGGCACCGGGGAGCTGTTTTTT.

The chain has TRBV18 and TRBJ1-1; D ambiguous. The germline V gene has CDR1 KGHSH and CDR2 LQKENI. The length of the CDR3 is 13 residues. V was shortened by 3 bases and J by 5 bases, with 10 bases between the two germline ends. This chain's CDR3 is CASSPPGGTEAFF. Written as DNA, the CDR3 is TGTGCCAGCTCACCCCCAGGTGGGACTGAAGCTTTCTTT.

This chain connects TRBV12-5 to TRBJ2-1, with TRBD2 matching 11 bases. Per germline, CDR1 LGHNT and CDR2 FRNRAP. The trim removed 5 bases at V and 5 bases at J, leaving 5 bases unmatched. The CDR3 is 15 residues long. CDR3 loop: CASGLGTSGNNEQFF. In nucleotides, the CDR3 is TGTGCTAGTGGTCTCGGGACTAGCGGAAACAATGAGCAGTTCTTC.

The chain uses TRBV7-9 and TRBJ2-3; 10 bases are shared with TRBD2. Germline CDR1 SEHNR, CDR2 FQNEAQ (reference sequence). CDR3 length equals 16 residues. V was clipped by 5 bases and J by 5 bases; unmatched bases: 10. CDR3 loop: CASSHISAGGQDTQYF. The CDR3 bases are TGTGCCAGCAGCCATATCTCAGCGGGGGGGCAAGATACGCAGTATTTT. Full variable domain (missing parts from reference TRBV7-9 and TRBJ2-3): DTGVSQNPRHKITKRGQNVTFRCDPISEHNRLYWYRQTLGQGPEFLTYFQNEAQLEKSRLLSDRFSAERPKGSFSTLEIQRTEQGDSAMYLCASSHISAGGQDTQYFGPGTRLTVL.

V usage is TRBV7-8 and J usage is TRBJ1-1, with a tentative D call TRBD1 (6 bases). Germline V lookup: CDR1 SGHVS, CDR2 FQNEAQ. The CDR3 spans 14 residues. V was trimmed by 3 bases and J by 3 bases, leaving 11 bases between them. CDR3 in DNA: TGTGCCAGCAGCTTCGAACAGGGTTACACTGAAGCTTTCTTT. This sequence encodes CASSFEQGYTEAFF.

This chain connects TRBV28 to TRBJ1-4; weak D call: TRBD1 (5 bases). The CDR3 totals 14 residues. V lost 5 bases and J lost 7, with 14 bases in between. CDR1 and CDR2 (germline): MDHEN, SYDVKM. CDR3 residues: CASSPGFMSEKLFF. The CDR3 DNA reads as TGTGCCAGCAGTCCAGGGTTTATGAGTGAAAAACTGTTTTTT.

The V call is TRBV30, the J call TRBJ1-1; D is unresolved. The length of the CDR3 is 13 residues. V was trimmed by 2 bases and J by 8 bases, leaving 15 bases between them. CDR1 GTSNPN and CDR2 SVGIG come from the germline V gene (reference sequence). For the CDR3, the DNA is TGTGCCTGGAGTATGCCCGTTCTGCGGGAAGCTTTCTTT. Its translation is CAWSMPVLREAFF.